This entry concerns a single TCR beta chain. Germline values: CDR1 SGHRS, CDR2 YFSETQ. This CDR3 is 16 amino acids long. V lost 2 bases and J 0 bases, leaving 12 bases between the germline ends. This entry belongs to a study of blood T cell repertoires in COVID-19. About the research overall: COVID-19 samples collected from the United States, Italy and Spain covered acute and convalescent phases. Sources were T cells, B-cell-depleted T cells, or PBMCs; the material itself was cDNA or gDNA.

Libraries were prepared by immunoSEQ multiplex PCR; TCRdb keeps only in-frame clonotypes and omits some of them. Seen here are 330,000 or so clones, roughly 89% observed once, and the top ten hold more than 7.5%. Patients of the Seattle cohort, enrolled during active infection, were followed longitudinally. Sequencing was carried out using peripheral blood. This sequence was found in a man aged 25-45 years with COVID-19, enrolled during active disease. V and J are TRBV5-1 and TRBJ1-5, with D possibly matching TRBD1 (6 bases). DNA of the CDR3: TGCGCCAGCAGCTTCTACAGGGACGTTAGCAATCAGCCCCAGCATTTT. This sequence encodes CASSFYRDVSNQPQHF.